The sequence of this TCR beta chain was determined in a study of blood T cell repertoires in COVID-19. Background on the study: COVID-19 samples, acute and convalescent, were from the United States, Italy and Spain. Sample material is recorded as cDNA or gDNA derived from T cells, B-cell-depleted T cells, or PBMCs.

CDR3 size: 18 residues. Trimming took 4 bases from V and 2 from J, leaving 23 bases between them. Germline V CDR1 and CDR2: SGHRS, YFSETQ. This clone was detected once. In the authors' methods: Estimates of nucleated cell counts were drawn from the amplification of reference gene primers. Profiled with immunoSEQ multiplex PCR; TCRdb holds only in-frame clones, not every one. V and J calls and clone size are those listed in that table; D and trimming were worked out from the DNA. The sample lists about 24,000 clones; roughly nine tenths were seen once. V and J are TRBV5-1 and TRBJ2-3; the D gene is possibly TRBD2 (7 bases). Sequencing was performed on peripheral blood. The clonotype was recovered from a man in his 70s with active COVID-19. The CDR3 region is CASSPRGGGRGVTDTQYF. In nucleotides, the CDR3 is TGCGCCAGCAGCCCACGTGGGGGCGGGAGAGGGGTCACAGATACGCAGTATTTT.